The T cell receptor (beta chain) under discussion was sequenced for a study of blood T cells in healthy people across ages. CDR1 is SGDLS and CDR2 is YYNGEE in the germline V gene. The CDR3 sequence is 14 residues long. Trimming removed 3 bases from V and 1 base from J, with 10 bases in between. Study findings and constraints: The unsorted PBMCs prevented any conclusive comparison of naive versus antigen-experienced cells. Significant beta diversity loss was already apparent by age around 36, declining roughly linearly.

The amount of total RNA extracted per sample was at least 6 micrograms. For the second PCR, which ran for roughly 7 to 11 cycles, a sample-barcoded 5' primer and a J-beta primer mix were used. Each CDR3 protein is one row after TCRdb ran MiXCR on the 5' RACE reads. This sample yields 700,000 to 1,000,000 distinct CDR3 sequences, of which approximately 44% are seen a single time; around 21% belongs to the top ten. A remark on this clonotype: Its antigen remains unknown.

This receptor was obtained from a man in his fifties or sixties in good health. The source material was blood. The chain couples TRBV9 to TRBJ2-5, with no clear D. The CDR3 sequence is CASSAGRPQETQYF. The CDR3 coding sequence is TGTGCCAGCAGCGCCGGACGGCCCCAAGAGACCCAGTACTTC.